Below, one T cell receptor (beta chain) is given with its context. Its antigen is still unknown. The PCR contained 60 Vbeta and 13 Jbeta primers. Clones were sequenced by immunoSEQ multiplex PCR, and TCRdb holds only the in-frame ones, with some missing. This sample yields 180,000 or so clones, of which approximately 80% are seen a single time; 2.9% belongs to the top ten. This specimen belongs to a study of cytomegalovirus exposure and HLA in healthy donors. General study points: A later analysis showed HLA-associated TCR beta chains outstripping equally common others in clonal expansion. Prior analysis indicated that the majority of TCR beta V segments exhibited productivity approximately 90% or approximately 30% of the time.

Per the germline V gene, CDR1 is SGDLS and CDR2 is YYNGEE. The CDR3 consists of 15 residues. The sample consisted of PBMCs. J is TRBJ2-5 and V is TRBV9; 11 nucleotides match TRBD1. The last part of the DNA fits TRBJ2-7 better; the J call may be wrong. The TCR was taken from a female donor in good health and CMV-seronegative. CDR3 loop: CASSAAGTGGYEQYF. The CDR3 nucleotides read TGTGCCAGCAGCGCCGCCGGGACAGGGGGGTACGAGCAGTACTTC.